This T cell receptor beta chain was profiled in a study of T cell responses to AZD1222 COVID-19 vaccine (dated by TCRdb to about 2021). For the study in its entirety: TCR sequencing covered more than 230 trial participants: some 210 given two doses of AZD1222 and 26 given two doses of MenACWY control vaccine. Trial participants were enrolled by age into subgroups of 18-55, 56-69 and 70-plus years, and roughly 160, 29 and 62 TCR-sequenced participants, respectively, were included in these subgroups. The paper as a whole reports these results and caveats: Because no day 14 peak-response samples were available, the repertoires could be characterized only after the peak T cell response. The 56-69-year group was small, and its depth increase did not reach significance, likely because of low power. After two AZD1222 doses, spike-specific TCR breadth and depth were significantly higher than at day 0 and than in MenACWY recipients. Conclusions about previously exposed vaccinees were limited because only a handful of AZD1222 recipients were SARS-CoV-2 seropositive at baseline. Nearly half of unique spike-specific TCRs reportedly recognized epitopes outside regions mutated in the B.1.351 and B.1.1.7 variants. Vaccine-associated CD4 TCRs spanned the whole spike protein, with dominant responses in regions 160-218 and 743-854. Participants were mostly white British, with more females than males. The authors suggested clonal diversity may have been underestimated.

Sample time point, as interpreted from the label and publication: about 28 days (+/-7) after the second vaccine dose. This specimen's treatment or condition label, interpreted: meningococcal conjugate vaccine given as trial control. Vaccinee samples were obtained from the UK trials COV001 and COV002, which included a single-blind randomized controlled phase 2/3 trial of AZD1222 (ChAdOx1 nCoV-19) in healthy adults. Trial participant PBMC samples were collected at day 0 and day 28 after the second dose for TCRbeta chain sequencing. A word on this clone: Its antigen is still unknown. Base quality data are lacking; no much larger clone is found one base away.

The CDR3 regions of human TCRbeta chains were analyzed by immunosequencing. The study's processing was this. TCRs in the repertoires were compared against a reference library of SARS-CoV-2-specific TCRs that had been generated with the MIRA antigen-specificity platform. Breadth meant the fraction of unique TCRs that were SARS-CoV-2-associated, whereas depth meant the fraction of total T cells that were SARS-CoV-2-associated. Using the MIRA data, each spike-specific TCR was mapped to the spike region that the TCR reacts to and placed in a CD4 or CD8 class. Log10-transformed breadth and depth values were compared by one-way ANOVA with Sidak's multiple comparisons tests. As stored in TCRdb, this immuneACCESS dataset retains in-frame rearrangements with V and J assigned. A fraction of the clones does not appear; measured against another copy, unresolved V genes explain less than half of the discrepancy, and the remainder lacks a known reason. From that table come the V and J calls and clone size; the DNA was used to work out D and trimming. The sample has some 150,000 clones on record, over 75% of them singletons. 7.9% of the sample is taken by the ten largest.

As encoded in the germline V gene (reference sequence), CDR1 is MNHEY while CDR2 is SMNVEV. V is clipped by 5 bases and J by 1 base, and the sequence between their germline boundaries is 8 bases long. Spanning cysteine to phenylalanine, the CDR3 consists of 13 amino acids. Only the CDR3 DNA is retained, 39 bases long and in frame from the first base. This sequence was found in an adult who received the MenACWY meningococcal vaccine as a control. This sequence uses TRBV27 and TRBJ1-2; TRBD1 is possibly the D segment (5 matching bases). Sequencing used peripheral blood, obtained 28 days after the second dose of the MenACWY control vaccine. The DNA is as follows: TGTGCCAGCAGTATTCAGGGTAACTATGGCTACACCTTC. It specifies CASSIQGNYGYTF.